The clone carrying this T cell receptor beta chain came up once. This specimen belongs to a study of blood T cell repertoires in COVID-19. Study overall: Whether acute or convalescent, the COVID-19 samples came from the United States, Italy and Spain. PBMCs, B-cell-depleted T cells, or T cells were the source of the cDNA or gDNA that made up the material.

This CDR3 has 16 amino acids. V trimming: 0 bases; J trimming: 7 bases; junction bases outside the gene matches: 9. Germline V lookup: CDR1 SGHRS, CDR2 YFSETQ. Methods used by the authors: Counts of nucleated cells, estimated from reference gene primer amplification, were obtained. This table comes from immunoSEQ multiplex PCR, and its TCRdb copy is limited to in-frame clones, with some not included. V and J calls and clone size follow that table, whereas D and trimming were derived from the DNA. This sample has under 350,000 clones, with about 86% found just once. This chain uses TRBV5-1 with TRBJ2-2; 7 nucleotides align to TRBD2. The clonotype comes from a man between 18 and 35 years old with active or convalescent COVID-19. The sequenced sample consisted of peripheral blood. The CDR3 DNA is TGCGCCAGCAGCTTGGAAAGCGGGACGTGGGGCGGGGAGCTGTTTTTT. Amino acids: CASSLESGTWGGELFF. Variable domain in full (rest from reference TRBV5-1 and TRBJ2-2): KAGVTQTPRYLIKTRGQQVTLSCSPISGHRSVSWYQQTPGQGLQFLFEYFSETQRNKGNFPGRFSGRQFSNSRSEMNVSTLELGDSALYLCASSLESGTWGGELFFGEGSRLTVL.